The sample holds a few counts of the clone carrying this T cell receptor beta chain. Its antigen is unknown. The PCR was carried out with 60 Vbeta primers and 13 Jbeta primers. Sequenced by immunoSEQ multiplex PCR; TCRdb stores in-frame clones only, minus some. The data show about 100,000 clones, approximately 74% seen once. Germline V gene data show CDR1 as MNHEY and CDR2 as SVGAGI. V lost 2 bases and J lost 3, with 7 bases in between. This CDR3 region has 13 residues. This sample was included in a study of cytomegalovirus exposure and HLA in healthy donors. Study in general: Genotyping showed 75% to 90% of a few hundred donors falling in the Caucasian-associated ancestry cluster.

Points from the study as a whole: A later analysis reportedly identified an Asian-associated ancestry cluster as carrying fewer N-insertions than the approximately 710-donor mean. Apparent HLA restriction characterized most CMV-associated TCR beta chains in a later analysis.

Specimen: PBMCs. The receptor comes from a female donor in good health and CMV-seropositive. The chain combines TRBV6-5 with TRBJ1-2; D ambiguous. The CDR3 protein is CASSYEQYYGYTF. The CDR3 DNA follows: TGTGCCAGCAGTTACGAACAGTACTATGGCTACACCTTC.